This TCR beta chain was retrieved from a study of T-cell memory formation after mild COVID-19. General observations from the study: Clones from the second wave (peaking day 37) had unconfirmed SARS-CoV-2 specificity.

This clonotype was recorded at least ten times. The antigen remains unidentified. TCRdb fed the 5' RACE reads into MiXCR, producing one record per CDR3 protein. The top ten hold around a fifth of the sample, which has approximately 400,000 distinct CDR3 sequences, about a sixth seen once. This CDR3 has 16 residues. V lost 5 bases, J lost 4 bases, and 11 bases stayed unmatched. Germline CDR1 and CDR2: SGHAT and FQNNGV. This receptor was taken from a man between 18 and 29 years old who had mild COVID-19 (a few samples of this study predate the infection). Cell type and time point are not known. The gene calls are TRBV11-2 and TRBJ2-1, with TRBD2 matching 7 bases. The sequenced material came from PBMCs or a T cell subset sorted from them (not recorded which). The CDR3 loop is CASSPIRGEPYNEQFF. CDR3 nucleotide sequence: TGTGCCAGCAGCCCAATCCGGGGGGAACCTTACAATGAGCAGTTCTTC.